Listed below are T cell receptor beta chains from one sample, sequenced in a study of blood T cell repertoires in COVID-19. Only in-frame clones appear in the TCRdb table, and some are missing; sequencing was by immunoSEQ multiplex PCR. This table has 95,000 to 120,000 clones, approximately 91% appearing once. Material for sequencing was peripheral blood. The receptors stem from a woman between 65 and 79 years old who had recovered from COVID-19. Both conserved end residues are trimmed from each CDR3. The D gene is left open where the match is weak.

V gene,D gene,CDR3 protein
TRBV19,TRBD2,ASSTGTSGRRGEQF
TRBV19,TRBD2,ASSTGTSRLSYNEQF
TRBV24-1,NA,ATSDLGGWEQF
TRBV5-6,NA,ASSLGLHRGELF
TRBV27,TRBD1,ASSSYRDRSNQPQH
TRBV3-1/TRBV3-2,NA,ASSHLETARYGYT
TRBV18,NA,ASSPREGLTKNIQY
TRBV4-2,TRBD2,ASSQEWGGETQY
TRBV6-6,TRBD2,ASSSPSSGVRTEQY
TRBV3-1/TRBV3-2,NA,ASSQTRGNEKLF
TRBV29-1,NA,SVAHRSEQY
TRBV30,TRBD1,AWRGGTGSAYEQY
TRBV19,NA,ASRASKNTDTQY
TRBV5-1,TRBD1,ASNRGQDYGYT
TRBV11-2,NA,ASSLGVGADTQY
TRBV3-1/TRBV3-2,NA,ASSRGEYWTEKLF
TRBV7-8,TRBD1,ASSRGTVQETQY
TRBV7-2,TRBD2,ASSKITSGRHEQF
TRBV18,TRBD1,ASSPPGTGSNQPQH
TRBV9,TRBD2,ASSVTGTSTYNEQF